Sequencing of this T cell receptor (beta chain) was carried out in a study of CD8 T cells in ankylosing spondylitis. Study findings and constraints: One TCR beta motif, made up of fewer than 10 highly homologous variants, appeared characteristic of ankylosing spondylitis blood. In reactive arthritis synovial fluid and blood, some motif variants had been reported before.

The CDR3 sequence is 15 residues long. Germline V gene sequence: CDR1 DFQATT, CDR2 SNEGSKA (reference sequence). V shed 0 bases and J 4 bases; nucleotides not matched to a gene: 5. Concerning this clonotype: Antigen: not known.

TCRdb redid the calling of the 5' RACE reads with MiXCR, one entry per CDR3 protein. The sample has about 800,000 distinct CDR3 sequences, approximately 10% seen once. The TCR sequence derives from a male donor with ankylosing spondylitis. J is TRBJ2-5 and V is TRBV20-1; 10 nucleotides line up with TRBD2. Sequencing used blood, either unsorted or a sorted T cell fraction (not recorded which). CDR3 sequence (DNA): TGCAGTGCTAGAGATGGGAGGACTAGCGGAGAGACCCAGTACTTC. As protein: CSARDGRTSGETQYF.